These 28 T cell receptor beta chains originate from one sample sequenced in a study of T cells in tuberculosis. The table came from immunoSEQ multiplex PCR; TCRdb's copy has only in-frame clones and leaves some out. The sample has 20,000 to 25,000 clones, 85% to 90% seen once. Source material: PBMCs. Every receptor here comes from a donor aged 5-35 years with latent tuberculosis or without tuberculosis infection.

The chain has TRBV5-8 and TRBJ1-5; no reliable D call. CDR1 and CDR2 from the germline V gene are SGHTS and YDEGEE. V lost 3 bases and J 4 bases, leaving 2 bases between the germline ends. The CDR3 length is 11 residues. Written as DNA, the CDR3 is TGTGCCAGCAGCTCAAATCAGCCCCAGCATTTT. Its translation is CASSSNQPQHF.

This sequence joins TRBV30 and TRBJ1-4, with 7 bases identical to TRBD1. The CDR3 runs to 14 residues. Germline values: CDR1 GTSNPN, CDR2 SVGIG (reference sequence). V lost 6 bases and J lost 0; bases outside the gene matches: 4. CDR3 sequence (DNA): TGTGCCTGTCATCAGGGGGCAACTAATGAAAAACTGTTTTTT. Translation gives CACHQGATNEKLFF.

The rearrangement links TRBV4-3 to TRBJ1-4; 9 nucleotides align to TRBD1. The CDR3 is made up of 16 amino acids. Germline trimming cut 3 bases from V and 10 bases from J; bases unmatched to any gene: 12. Germline CDR1 LGHNA, CDR2 YSLEER. CDR3 sequence reads: CASSQARDREGGKLFF. CDR3 DNA: TGCGCCAGCAGCCAGGCCCGGGACAGGGAGGGGGGAAAACTGTTTTTT.

The CDR3 here is CASSESPGGSTDTQYF. The CDR3 nucleotides are TGTGCCAGCAGTGAATCGCCCGGGGGTAGCACAGATACGCAGTATTTT. The V gene is TRBV6-1, the J gene TRBJ2-3; D perhaps matches TRBD2 (6 bases). Germline V gene lookup returns CDR1 MNHNS and CDR2 SASEGT. This CDR3 spans 16 amino acids. The ends were cut back, 2 bases at V and 0 bases at J, with 12 bases in the middle.

The rearrangement joins TRBV5-6 to TRBJ1-5; D is ambiguous. The germline gives CDR1 SGHDT, CDR2 YYEEEE. The CDR3 extends over 16 amino acids. Trimming pared 4 bases from V and 1 base from J, leaving 15 bases between. The CDR3 loop reads CASSTDRGLSNQPQHF. In nucleotides, the CDR3 is TGTGCCAGCAGCACGGACCGGGGATTAAGCAATCAGCCCCAGCATTTT.

Relative to its sample, this clone is large (0.1 to 1%). The chain is built from TRBV27 and TRBJ2-4, with D possibly matching TRBD2 (5 bases). Trimming took 6 bases from V and 1 from J, leaving 10 bases between them. This CDR3 comprises 14 residues. Germline CDR1 reads MNHEY; CDR2 reads SMNVEV (reference sequence). CDR3 in amino acids: CASRDSVAKNIQYF. Here the CDR3 DNA reads TGTGCCAGCAGGGATAGCGTGGCCAAAAACATTCAGTACTTC.

This clone came up a few times. The genes are TRBV28 and TRBJ1-5; D is undetermined. Between the trimmed V and J ends, which lost 4 bases and 0 bases, there was a span of 16 bases. The germline gives CDR1 MDHEN, CDR2 SYDVKM. This CDR3 has 17 residues. CDR3 DNA: TGTGCCAGCAGTTCAGGCGGACTGCGCCTTAGCAATCAGCCCCAGCATTTT. Its translation is CASSSGGLRLSNQPQHF.

V gene TRBV10-1 combines with J gene TRBJ2-4, with a possible D match to TRBD2 (5 bases). Trimming shortened V by 5 bases and J by 5 bases, and 10 bases separated the two germline ends. The length of the CDR3 is 13 residues. Germline assignment: CDR1 WNHNN and CDR2 SYGVQD (reference sequence). In DNA form, the CDR3 reads TGCGCCAGCAGTCGAAAGGAGGAAAACATTCAGTACTTC. Encoded protein: CASSRKEENIQYF.

The rearrangement joins TRBV6-6 to TRBJ2-5; 9 bases line up with TRBD2. The CDR3 runs to 14 residues. Trimming removed 6 bases from V and 0 bases from J; junction bases left unmatched: 2. CDR1 and CDR2 (germline): MNHNY, SVGAGI (reference sequence). CDR3: CASSGGGDQETQYF. DNA of the CDR3: TGTGCCAGCAGCGGCGGGGGGGACCAAGAGACCCAGTACTTC.

The chain uses TRBV30 and TRBJ2-3; D perhaps matches TRBD2 (5 bases). Germline assignment: CDR1 GTSNPN and CDR2 SVGIG (reference sequence). CDR3 length: 14 residues. Between the trimmed V and J ends, which lost 0 bases and 6 bases, there was a span of 13 bases. CDR3 loop: CAWSVGAEGDTQYF. For the CDR3, the DNA is TGTGCCTGGAGTGTAGGCGCAGAGGGTGATACGCAGTATTTT.

This sequence joins TRBV5-4 and TRBJ2-7, with a weak D call TRBD1 (6 bases). Germline CDR1 and CDR2: SGHNT and YYREEE (reference sequence). This CDR3 spans 14 amino acids. Trimming took 0 bases from V and 6 from J, leaving 13 bases between them. CDR3 DNA: TGTGCCAGCAGCTTGGGTAACAGGGTGGTCGAGCAGTACTTC. Amino acid sequence: CASSLGNRVVEQYF. The full variable domain, in which reference TRBV5-4 and TRBJ2-7 provide the parts outside the CDR3, is ETGVTQSPTHLIKTRGQQVTLRCSSQSGHNTVSWYQQALGQGPQFIFQYYREEENGRGNFPPRFSGLQFPNYSSELNVNALELDDSALYLCASSLGNRVVEQYFGPGTRLTVT.

The chain employs TRBV5-4 and TRBJ2-7; 7 bases are shared with TRBD1. CDR3 size: 15 residues. Germline V gene data show CDR1 as SGHNT and CDR2 as YYREEE (reference sequence). Trimming cost V 4 bases and J 0 bases; bases outside gene matches: 7. The CDR3: CASSLPGQISYEQYF. In DNA, the CDR3 is TGTGCCAGCAGCCTCCCGGGACAGATCTCCTACGAGCAGTACTTC.

The genes are TRBV5-6 and TRBJ2-7, with a weak D call TRBD1 (6 bases). V dropped 2 bases and J dropped 6 bases, with 9 bases sitting between them. CDR1 is SGHDT and CDR2 is YYEEEE in the germline V gene. This CDR3 is 12 amino acids long. CDR3 loop: CASSLQGSEQYF. The CDR3 bases are TGTGCCAGCAGCTTACAGGGATCCGAGCAGTACTTC.

The chain links TRBV2 to TRBJ1-1; no firm D call. The CDR3 runs to 12 residues. The V gene lost 3 bases and the J gene lost 4 bases, with 6 bases spanning the gap. Germline V gene sequence: CDR1 SNHLY, CDR2 FYNNEI. CDR3 residues: CASSDSSTEAFF. The CDR3 DNA reads TGTGCCAGCAGTGACAGTTCCACTGAAGCTTTCTTT.

CDR3 DNA sequence: TGTGCCAGCAGCGACCCCTCAGGGGTATCTTACAATCAGCCCCAGCATTTT. This encodes CASSDPSGVSYNQPQHF. V is TRBV21-1 and J is TRBJ1-5; TRBD1 was called by the table and not checked on the DNA. TRBV21-1 is flagged as a pseudogene. The CDR3 loop spans 17 amino acids.

This chain uses TRBV28 with TRBJ1-2; TRBD1 matches 9 bases. J gave up 8 bases and V 6 bases, and 10 bases lay outside the gene matches. The germline CDR1 and CDR2 sequences are MDHEN and SYDVKM. The CDR3 runs to 14 residues. CDR3 region: CASRPTGTGYGYTF. CDR3 DNA: TGTGCCAGCAGACCTACCGGGACAGGGTACGGCTACACCTTC.

The CDR3 DNA is TGTGCCAGCAGCCCTCAACTAGCGGGGCTCCAAGAGACCCAGTACTTC. Translating gives CASSPQLAGLQETQYF. The rearrangement links TRBV4-2 to TRBJ2-5; TRBD2 aligns across 10 bases. Unmatched junction bases numbered 6, after V lost 4 bases and J lost 1 base. This CDR3 contains 16 residues. CDR1 and CDR2 from the germline V gene are LGHNA and YNFKEQ.

The chain uses TRBV29-1 and TRBJ1-2; weak D call: TRBD1 (6 bases). Trimming shortened V by 6 bases and J by 5 bases, and 19 bases separated the two germline ends. This CDR3 comprises 14 residues. The germline V gene encodes CDR1 SQVTM and CDR2 ANQGSEA. The CDR3 is CSVGGGGRGYGYTF. DNA for the CDR3: TGCAGCGTGGGAGGCGGGGGGCGCGGATATGGCTACACCTTC.

This clone ranks as medium-sized. The V and J genes are TRBV30 and TRBJ1-6, with 9 bases identical to TRBD1. Trimming cost V 0 bases and J 9 bases; bases outside gene matches: 3. The germline V gene has CDR1 GTSNPN and CDR2 SVGIG (reference sequence). The CDR3 spans 14 residues. This CDR3 reads CAWSVGQGGSPLHF. CDR3 nucleotides: TGTGCCTGGAGTGTGGGACAGGGAGGTTCACCCCTCCACTTT.

This clone appeared a single time. This chain uses TRBV4-1 with TRBJ1-1; possible D gene TRBD1, 6 bases. This CDR3 comprises 15 residues. Trimming stripped 3 bases from V and 1 base from J, with 12 bases between. Germline CDR1 reads MGHRA; CDR2 reads YSYEKL. In DNA, the CDR3 is TGCGCCAGCAGCCAGGGTAGGGGGGGGAACACTGAAGCTTTCTTT. Translation gives CASSQGRGGNTEAFF.

V is TRBV12-5 and J is TRBJ1-2; 7 nucleotides match TRBD1. CDR1 LGHNT and CDR2 FRNRAP come from the germline V gene. This CDR3 is 14 amino acids long. V was pared by 5 bases and J by 8 bases, with 11 bases of the junction left unmatched. Here the CDR3 DNA reads TGTGCTAGTGGTCTGGACAGGCACATGGGGGGCTACACCTTC. It codes for CASGLDRHMGGYTF.

The rearrangement uses TRBV29-1 and TRBJ1-2, with D perhaps TRBD1 (6 bases). The ends were cut back, 3 bases at V and 0 bases at J, with 14 bases in the middle. The CDR3 spans 15 residues. The germline gives CDR1 SQVTM, CDR2 ANQGSEA. Here the CDR3 DNA reads TGCAGCGTTGATGCACCGACAGGAGCTAACTATGGCTACACCTTC. Translated: CSVDAPTGANYGYTF.

This clone came up a few times. The V and J genes are TRBV19 and TRBJ1-2; TRBD1 is a possible D gene (5 bases). This CDR3 contains 14 residues. Germline loops: CDR1 LNHDA, CDR2 SQIVND (reference sequence). V was trimmed by 7 bases and J by 2 bases, leaving 14 bases between them. This CDR3 is CASNPDSQNYGYTF. CDR3 DNA sequence: TGTGCCAGTAATCCCGACAGCCAGAACTATGGCTACACCTTC. The full variable domain, completed using reference TRBV19 and TRBJ1-2, is DGGITQSPKYLFRKEGQNVTLSCEQNLNHDAMYWYRQDPGQGLRLIYYSQIVNDFQKGDIAEGYSVSREKKESFPLTVTSAQKNPTAFYLCASNPDSQNYGYTFGSGTRLTVV.

The chain is built from TRBV10-3 and TRBJ2-7; 8 bases fit TRBD1. Per the germline V gene, CDR1 is ENHRY and CDR2 is SYGVKD. Unmatched junction bases numbered 2, after V lost 6 bases and J lost 4 bases. The CDR3 has 12 amino acids. CDR3 loop: CAISGQGYEQYF. CDR3 coding DNA: TGTGCCATCAGCGGACAGGGATACGAGCAGTACTTC.

This chain links TRBV5-1 with TRBJ1-4, with 7 bases fitting TRBD1. There are 16 residues in the CDR3. Germline V gene lookup returns CDR1 SGHRS and CDR2 YFSETQ. V lost 2 bases to trimming and J lost 0 bases; unmatched junction nucleotides: 4. The CDR3 nucleotides read TGCGCCAGCAGCTTAGGACAGGTTACAACTAATGAAAAACTGTTTTTT. Translation gives CASSLGQVTTNEKLFF.

The chain has TRBV19 and TRBJ2-2; the D gene is possibly TRBD1 (6 bases). The CDR3 consists of 12 residues. Germline values: CDR1 LNHDA, CDR2 SQIVND (reference sequence). V lost 6 bases, J lost 6 bases, and 8 bases lay in between. The CDR3 coding sequence is TGTGCCAGTAGACAGGGTGCCGGGGAGCTGTTTTTT. This gives the protein CASRQGAGELFF.

The gene calls are TRBV4-1 and TRBJ1-5, with 8 bases that match TRBD1. Looked up from germline, CDR1 is MGHRA and CDR2 is YSYEKL. V lost 1 base, J lost 6 bases, and 8 bases stayed unmatched. The length of the CDR3 is 16 residues. CDR3 in amino acids: CASSQVIRGRSQPQHF. In DNA form, the CDR3 reads TGCGCCAGCAGCCAAGTCATCAGGGGGCGAAGTCAGCCCCAGCATTTT.

This clone was observed a single time. The gene calls are TRBV10-2 and TRBJ2-3, with D possibly TRBD2 on 5 matching bases. In germline, CDR1 is WSHSY, CDR2 SAAADI. The CDR3 consists of 13 residues. The V and J ends lost 10 bases and 0 bases respectively, with 11 bases between them. The CDR3 protein is CATKRESTDTQYF. The DNA of the CDR3 is TGCGCCACGAAAAGGGAGAGCACAGATACGCAGTATTTT.